This T cell receptor beta chain was captured in a study of cytomegalovirus exposure and HLA in healthy donors. This clone was found a few times. Its antigen is as yet unknown. The PCR had 60 Vbeta and 13 Jbeta primers. Generated by immunoSEQ multiplex PCR, the TCRdb table keeps only in-frame clones and is missing some. Of tens of thousands of clones listed, roughly 76% were seen once; the top ten hold 9% to 14%. This CDR3 spans 15 amino acids. Germline V gene lookup returns CDR1 LNHDA and CDR2 SQIVND (reference sequence). The V gene lost 5 bases and the J gene lost 1 base, with 15 bases spanning the gap. General study results and limits: Across donors, most TCRs were seen rarely, yet some public ones were widespread. In a later analysis, V- and J-gene trimming of beta chains associated with a DCLRE1C missense variant, replicated independently. Owing to their indistinguishability, certain V segments, notably TRBV6-2 and TRBV6-3, were excluded.

The material sequenced was PBMCs. This TCR was sampled from a male donor in good health and CMV-seropositive. The rearrangement uses TRBV19 and TRBJ2-7, with D maybe TRBD2 (6 bases). The CDR3 sequence: CASSQGTAGSYEQYF. CDR3 in DNA: TGTGCCAGTAGTCAGGGAACAGCGGGTTCCTACGAGCAGTACTTC.